This TCR beta chain stems from a study of PD-L1 blockade in urothelial cancer. Study observations and caveats: Durable benefit accompanied greater 3-week expansion of tumor-associated blood clones.

Concerning this clone: Antigen specificity is unknown.

Pretreatment and on-treatment blood mononuclear cell samples were taken, totaling between 1 and 8 time points per patient. Trimming at V came to 3 bases and at J to 8 bases, leaving 11 bases not matched to a gene. Per germline, CDR1 SGHVS and CDR2 FNYEAQ. This CDR3 has 16 amino acids. The repertoire was sequenced with immunoSEQ multiplex PCR; TCRdb's copy has only in-frame clones and lacks some. The sample comprises more than 20,000 clones, about 83% of which are singletons, and approximately 3% rests with the top ten. Material: PBMCs, obtained around atezolizumab (anti-PD-L1) treatment. The clonotype originates from a man aged 50 to 60 with urothelial cancer. The chain uses TRBV7-6 and TRBJ2-1, with 9 bases aligning to TRBD2. The CDR3 protein is CASSFRGGAKGDEQFF. CDR3 in DNA: TGTGCCAGCAGCTTCCGCGGGGGGGCCAAGGGCGATGAGCAGTTCTTC.